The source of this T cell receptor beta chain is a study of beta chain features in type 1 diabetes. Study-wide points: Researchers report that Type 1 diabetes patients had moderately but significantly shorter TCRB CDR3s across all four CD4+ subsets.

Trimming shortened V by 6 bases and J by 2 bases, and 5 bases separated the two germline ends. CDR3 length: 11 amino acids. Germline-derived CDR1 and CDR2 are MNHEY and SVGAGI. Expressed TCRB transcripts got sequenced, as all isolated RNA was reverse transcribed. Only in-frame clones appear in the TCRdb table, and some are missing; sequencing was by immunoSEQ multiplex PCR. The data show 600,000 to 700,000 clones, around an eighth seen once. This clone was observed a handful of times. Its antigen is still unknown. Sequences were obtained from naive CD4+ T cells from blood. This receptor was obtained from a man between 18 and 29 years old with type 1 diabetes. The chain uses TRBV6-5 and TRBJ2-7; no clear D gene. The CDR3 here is CASSATYEQYF. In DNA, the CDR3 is TGTGCCAGCAGCGCGACCTACGAGCAGTACTTC.